This TCR beta chain came from a study of spatial heterogeneity in lung cancer. Study details: The library had UMIs, and each TCR and UMI pair averaged more than ten raw reads.

Time point described: sample taken at primary tumor resection. The input material, whole RNA from tumor, nontumor lung or frozen PBMC, was sequenced unsorted. CDR1 is MNHEY, CDR2 SVGEGT, per germline. Deletions cut 2 bases from V and 0 bases from J, with 20 bases between. The CDR3 runs to 18 residues. This clonotype was seen a few times. TCRdb reprocessed the 5' RACE reads via MiXCR and lists one record per CDR3 protein. The data show under 100,000 distinct CDR3 sequences, around 9% seen once. The sample was PBMCs, taken at surgery. This chain uses TRBV6-2 or TRBV6-3 with TRBJ2-7; D may be TRBD2 (6 bases). The receptor was derived from a male donor with early-stage non-small cell lung cancer. The CDR3 DNA reads as TGTGCCAGCAGTTACCCGGACTACGGGCGGGCCACCTCCTACGAGCAGTACTTC. Translation gives CASSYPDYGRATSYEQYF.